This is a list of T cell receptor beta chains from one sample in a study of blood T cells in healthy people across ages. TCRdb independently ran MiXCR on the 5' RACE reads; one entry per CDR3 protein. This sample has about 640,000 distinct CDR3 sequences, with about 53% found just once. Input material: blood. These receptors were collected from a man aged 60 to 69 in good health. Both conserved end residues are part of each CDR3. The order of the fields is J gene, D gene, clone size, V gene, CDR3 length, CDR3 DNA, CDR3 protein. A D gene is named only where the DNA matches it firmly. Clone size appears in some rows only: once, few, many, or a class for an expanded clone.

J: TRBJ2-7
D: TRBD1
size: NA
V: TRBV6-5
length: 13
DNA: TGTGCCAGCAGACCCGGGGACAGCTACGAGCAGTACTTC
CDR3: CASRPGDSYEQYF

J: TRBJ1-4
D: NA
size: NA
V: TRBV27
length: 14
DNA: TGTGCCAGCCGCTTACAGGGCACTAATGAAAAACTGTTTTTT
CDR3: CASRLQGTNEKLFF

J: TRBJ2-6
D: TRBD1
size: many
V: TRBV7-9
length: 15
DNA: TGTGCCAGCAGCTTGACAGGGGCCGGGGCCAACGTCCTGACTTTC
CDR3: CASSLTGAGANVLTF

J: TRBJ2-7
D: TRBD1
size: few
V: TRBV10-3
length: 17
DNA: TGTGCCATCAGTCCCCAAAGGGGGGGACAGGGGGTATACGAGCAGTACTTC
CDR3: CAISPQRGGQGVYEQYF

J: TRBJ1-5
D: TRBD1
size: few
V: TRBV20-1
length: 14
DNA: TGCAGTGCTAGTCGAGGCAGGGGGGATCAGCCCCAGCATTTT
CDR3: CSASRGRGDQPQHF

J: TRBJ2-7
D: TRBD1
size: few
V: TRBV20-1
length: 15
DNA: TGCAGTGCTAGGACACCGGGACAGGGAAATTACGAGCAGTACTTC
CDR3: CSARTPGQGNYEQYF

J: TRBJ2-7
D: TRBD2
size: few
V: TRBV20-1
length: 15
DNA: TGCAGTGCTAGAGGCCCTAGCGGGGGGTCCTACGAGCAGTACTTC
CDR3: CSARGPSGGSYEQYF

J: TRBJ1-2
D: TRBD1
size: NA
V: TRBV10-3
length: 13
DNA: TGTGCCATCGGGGGACAGGGGGTCTATGGCTACACCTTC
CDR3: CAIGGQGVYGYTF

J: TRBJ1-1
D: TRBD1
size: NA
V: TRBV29-1
length: 14
DNA: TGCAGCGTTGTTGGACAGGGCCCCCGGGGGGAAGCTTTCTTT
CDR3: CSVVGQGPRGEAFF

J: TRBJ1-2
D: TRBD1
size: NA
V: TRBV7-2
length: 17
DNA: TGTGCCAGCAGCTTGGGGGGGACAGGCGCACTAGGAAGTGGCTACACCTTC
CDR3: CASSLGGTGALGSGYTF

J: TRBJ2-3
D: TRBD2
size: few
V: TRBV12-3/TRBV12-4
length: 16
DNA: TGTGCCAGCAGCCCCGAGAGCGGGGGGCTCGGGGATACGCAGTATTTT
CDR3: CASSPESGGLGDTQYF

J: TRBJ2-7
D: NA
size: few
V: TRBV7-2
length: 14
DNA: TGTGCCAGCAGCTTAGGGGCCTTCTCCTACGAGCAGTACTTC
CDR3: CASSLGAFSYEQYF

J: TRBJ2-5
D: TRBD2
size: NA
V: TRBV25-1
length: 15
DNA: TGTGCCAGCAGTGAATGGGCGGGGGAACGAGAGACCCAGTACTTC
CDR3: CASSEWAGERETQYF

J: TRBJ1-1
D: NA
size: NA
V: TRBV9
length: 17
DNA: TGTGCCAGCAGCGTGACGGGGGGGGAAGGGAATCGGGCTGAAGCTTTCTTT
CDR3: CASSVTGGEGNRAEAFF

J: TRBJ1-2
D: TRBD1
size: NA
V: TRBV9
length: 15
DNA: TGTGCCAGCAGCCCCCACGACAGGGTAAATTCCGGCTACACCTTC
CDR3: CASSPHDRVNSGYTF

J: TRBJ2-1
D: NA
size: NA
V: TRBV25-1
length: 16
DNA: TGTGCCAGCAGTGAATTCGGCCTAAGCTCCTACAATGAGCAGTTCTTC
CDR3: CASSEFGLSSYNEQFF

J: TRBJ2-2
D: TRBD2
size: NA
V: TRBV20-1
length: 18
DNA: TGCAGTGCTAGAACGACTAGCGGGGGGACTACGAACACCGGGGAGCTGTTTTTT
CDR3: CSARTTSGGTTNTGELFF

J: TRBJ2-7
D: NA
size: NA
V: TRBV20-1
length: 14
DNA: TGCAGTGCTGGCTCCTCTACCGGGGTTAGCGAGCAGTACTTC
CDR3: CSAGSSTGVSEQYF

J: TRBJ2-1
D: TRBD1
size: NA
V: TRBV5-1
length: 15
DNA: TGCGCCAGCAGCCTACGGGACAGGCTTAACAATGAGCAGTTCTTC
CDR3: CASSLRDRLNNEQFF

J: TRBJ1-2
D: NA
size: NA
V: TRBV20-1
length: 11
DNA: TGCAGTGCTAGAGACTCGGCTGGCTACACCTTC
CDR3: CSARDSAGYTF

J: TRBJ1-6
D: NA
size: few
V: TRBV12-3/TRBV12-4
length: 13
DNA: TGTGCCAGCACAGACGGTTGGGCTTCACCCCTCCACTTT
CDR3: CASTDGWASPLHF

J: TRBJ1-2
D: NA
size: NA
V: TRBV6-6
length: 12
DNA: TGTGCCAGCAGTGTACAATTGTATGGCTACACCTTC
CDR3: CASSVQLYGYTF

J: TRBJ2-1
D: NA
size: once
V: TRBV29-1
length: 14
DNA: TGCAGCGTTCTGAGGCAGGGGCTTGGCAATGAGCAGTTCTTC
CDR3: CSVLRQGLGNEQFF

J: TRBJ1-6
D: NA
size: NA
V: TRBV6-6
length: 16
DNA: TGTGCCAGCAGTTACCAGAGCAGGCCATTTAATTCACCCCTCCACTTT
CDR3: CASSYQSRPFNSPLHF

J: TRBJ1-1
D: NA
size: NA
V: TRBV29-1
length: 14
DNA: TGCAGCGTGGCCCTCGGGCTACCAAACACTGAAGCTTTCTTT
CDR3: CSVALGLPNTEAFF

J: TRBJ2-1
D: TRBD2
size: NA
V: TRBV7-9
length: 17
DNA: TGTGCCAGCAGCCGAGAGACTAGCGGGGGGAGAGTTCATGAGCAGTTCTTC
CDR3: CASSRETSGGRVHEQFF

J: TRBJ2-7
D: TRBD2
size: NA
V: TRBV3-1
length: 15
DNA: TGTGCCAGCAGCCTAGGACGAGCGGGGTACTACGAGCAGTACTTC
CDR3: CASSLGRAGYYEQYF

J: TRBJ2-3
D: NA
size: NA
V: TRBV6-2/TRBV6-3
length: 19
DNA: TGTGCCAGCAGTTACTCGTCGTGGGGGCGAATTGCCAGCACAGATACGCAGTATTTT
CDR3: CASSYSSWGRIASTDTQYF

J: TRBJ1-2
D: TRBD1
size: NA
V: TRBV27
length: 15
DNA: TGTGCCAGCAGTTTGGCAGGGGGAGTAAACTATGGCTACACCTTC
CDR3: CASSLAGGVNYGYTF